Presented here are 21 T cell receptor beta chains from one specimen sequenced in a study of CXCR3-negative and CXCR3-positive naive CD8 T cells. General study results and limits: When CXCR3-positive naive cells were set against CXCR3-negative naive cells, the former had more hydrophobic TRB CDR3s.

The antigens these receptors bind are not known. Preparation of TRB cDNA libraries relied on 5' RACE carrying UMI labels. TCRdb derives one entry per CDR3 protein from the 5' RACE reads, leaving out DNA. The sample table sets out over 100,000 distinct CDR3 sequences. Input material: naive CXCR3+ CD8+ T cells from blood. The sample's subset: CD45RO-CCR7+CD27+CD95- naive CD8+ T cells expressing CXCR3 (TNR3+). These receptors all come from a human donor in good health. Some clones in this sample may be carry-over from other donors' samples.

This chain joins TRBV14 and TRBJ2-4. The CDR3 is 14 residues long. Germline V gives CDR1 SGHDN, CDR2 FVKESK. CDR3 loop: CASSNSLAKNIQYF.

V and J are TRBV7-8 and TRBJ2-1; TCRdb's D gene call, TRBD2, goes unchecked for lack of DNA. The CDR3 spans 16 residues. Germline CDR1 reads SGHVS; CDR2 reads FQNEAQ. The CDR3 here is CASSPGLAGGRDEQFF.

The rearrangement uses TRBV12-3 or TRBV12-4 and TRBJ2-3; TCRdb selects TRBD2, and the lack of DNA leaves this call unchecked. This CDR3 spans 17 amino acids. The CDR3 sequence is CASSSSGGPRSADTQYF.

V gene TRBV7-9 combines with J gene TRBJ2-3; there is no DNA to check the TCRdb D call of TRBD1. This CDR3 region has 15 residues. Germline loops: CDR1 SEHNR, CDR2 FQNEAQ (reference sequence). Here the CDR3 reads CASRTRQGNTDTQYF.

This sequence joins TRBV7-9 and TRBJ1-6; TCRdb gives TRBD1 as the D gene, but with no DNA this cannot be confirmed. CDR3 size: 14 residues. Germline V gives CDR1 SEHNR, CDR2 FQNEAQ (reference sequence). The CDR3 spells CASSFATGHSPLHF.

The V gene is TRBV7-9, the J gene TRBJ1-4. Per germline, CDR1 SEHNR and CDR2 FQNEAQ (reference sequence). The CDR3 totals 14 residues. The chain's CDR3 is CASSHVATNEKLFF.

This chain links TRBV5-4 with TRBJ2-1; checking the TCRdb D call of TRBD2 is not possible without DNA. CDR1 is SGHNT, CDR2 YYREEE, per germline (reference sequence). The CDR3 length is 13 residues. CDR3 region: CASSGGLPNEQFF.

V is TRBV5-4 and J is TRBJ2-7; TCRdb proposes TRBD2, but this gene call is untestable without DNA. Germline assignment: CDR1 SGHNT and CDR2 YYREEE (reference sequence). This CDR3 region has 12 residues. The CDR3 is CASSPQAGEQYF.

The chain uses TRBV11-2 and TRBJ1-1; no DNA is available, so the TRBD1 call from TCRdb remains unchecked. CDR3 size: 14 residues. Per germline, CDR1 SGHAT and CDR2 FQNNGV. This CDR3 is CASSSKDRGREAFF.

This sequence joins TRBV21-1 and TRBJ2-1; absent DNA, TCRdb's TRBD1 call cannot be checked. TRBV21-1 is flagged as a pseudogene. The CDR3 runs 16 residues. The CDR3 sequence: CASTSGAKLLYNEQFF.

This chain joins TRBV6-2 or TRBV6-3 and TRBJ2-7; checking the TCRdb D call of TRBD1 is not possible without DNA. Per germline, CDR1 MNHEY and CDR2 SVGEGT. CDR3 length equals 14 residues. CDR3 in amino acids: CASSYRGHSYEQYF.

The gene calls are TRBV29-1 and TRBJ2-3; no DNA is available, so the TRBD2 call from TCRdb remains unchecked. CDR3 length: 13 residues. The germline CDR1 and CDR2 sequences are SQVTM and ANQGSEA. The CDR3: CSVQRERVDTQYF.

V and J are TRBV7-8 and TRBJ1-5. CDR3 size: 15 residues. Germline loops: CDR1 SGHVS, CDR2 FQNEAQ. CDR3 amino acids: CASSLAPGLPLTQHF. Complete variable domain (other parts from reference TRBV7-8 and TRBJ1-5): GAGVSQSPRYKVAKRGQDVALRCDPISGHVSLFWYQQALGQGPEFLTYFQNEAQLDKSGLPSDRFFAERPEGSVSTLKIQRTQQEDSAVYLCASSLAPGLPLTQHFGDGTRLSIL.

The chain carries TRBV9 and TRBJ2-1; TCRdb's D call, TRBD1, is unchecked because there is no DNA. The CDR3 consists of 14 residues. The germline V gene encodes CDR1 SGDLS and CDR2 YYNGEE. The chain's CDR3 is CASSVTGNTVEQFF.

The chain joins TRBV20-1 to TRBJ2-3; TCRdb returns TRBD2, unconfirmable since there is no DNA. The CDR3 contains 16 residues. The germline gives CDR1 DFQATT, CDR2 SNEGSKA (reference sequence). CDR3 in amino acids: CSATLAGGYSTDTQYF.

V and J are TRBV4-3 and TRBJ1-4. The CDR3 extends over 16 amino acids. Germline-derived CDR1 and CDR2 are LGHNA and YSLEER. CDR3 region: CASSQERAATNEKLFF.

This chain links TRBV2 with TRBJ2-7. CDR1 is SNHLY and CDR2 is FYNNEI in the germline V gene. CDR3 length equals 13 residues. This CDR3 reads CASREVLSYEQYF.

The chain employs TRBV4-2 and TRBJ1-5; TCRdb's D call of TRBD1 is untestable without DNA. The CDR3 extends over 13 amino acids. CDR1 is LGHNA and CDR2 is YNFKEQ in the germline V gene. The CDR3 is CASGTGTGQPQHF.

V usage is TRBV12-3 or TRBV12-4 and J usage is TRBJ2-1; there is no DNA to check the TCRdb D call of TRBD1. This CDR3 has 15 residues. The CDR3 sequence is CASSMGQQAYNEQFF.

J is TRBJ2-7 and V is TRBV13; TCRdb designates TRBD2, a call that cannot be tested without DNA. Germline CDR1 reads PRHDT; CDR2 reads FYEKMQ (reference sequence). The CDR3 spans 15 residues. The CDR3 spells CASSASGTATYEQYF.

The genes are TRBV12-3 or TRBV12-4 and TRBJ2-7; the TCRdb call, TRBD1, lacks DNA for checking. The CDR3 spans 14 residues. CDR3 sequence reads: CASLHGRSSYEQYF.